This T cell receptor beta chain came from a study of early T cells in non-severe SARS-CoV-2 infection. Study background: Bulk RNA taken from unsorted whole blood was sequenced, leaving chains unpaired. Study outcomes and limitations: Matches to VDJdb favored anti-spike CD8 responses and missed private and CD4 specificities.

Unique molecular identifiers were affixed to single, distinct cDNA molecules. TCRdb re-called the 5' RACE reads with MiXCR, one entry per CDR3 protein. The data hold roughly 48,000 distinct CDR3 sequences, with approximately 8% observed a single time. To note about this clonotype: Its antigen is not known.

CDR3 length: 15 amino acids. Trimming pared 5 bases from V and 0 bases from J, leaving 8 bases between. The germline CDR1 and CDR2 sequences are MNHEY and SVGEGT. This receptor was taken from an adult who was a healthcare worker with PCR-confirmed SARS-CoV-2 infection or an uninfected control (not recorded which). The gene calls are TRBV6-2 or TRBV6-3 and TRBJ2-6; D is unclear. The sample taken for sequencing was whole blood. CDR3 sequence reads: CASSGWLSGANVLTF. The CDR3 DNA is TGTGCCAGCAGTGGATGGCTCTCTGGGGCCAACGTCCTGACTTTC.